This T cell receptor beta chain is from a study of blood T cells in healthy people across ages. CDR1 SNHLY and CDR2 FYNNEI come from the germline V gene. V lost 6 bases, J lost 4 bases, and 12 bases lay in between. This CDR3 contains 13 residues. The authors ran a second PCR of 7 to 11 cycles using a sample-barcoded 5' primer and a J-beta primer mix. TCRdb reanalysed the 5' RACE reads using MiXCR and keeps one entry per CDR3 protein. This table has about 970,000 distinct CDR3 sequences, roughly 51% appearing once. Material: blood. This sequence joins TRBV2 and TRBJ1-2; D remains unclear. This TCR was sampled from a woman in her sixties in good health. The CDR3 protein is CASSVGWSYGYTF. CDR3 DNA sequence: TGTGCCAGCAGCGTGGGATGGTCCTATGGCTACACCTTC.